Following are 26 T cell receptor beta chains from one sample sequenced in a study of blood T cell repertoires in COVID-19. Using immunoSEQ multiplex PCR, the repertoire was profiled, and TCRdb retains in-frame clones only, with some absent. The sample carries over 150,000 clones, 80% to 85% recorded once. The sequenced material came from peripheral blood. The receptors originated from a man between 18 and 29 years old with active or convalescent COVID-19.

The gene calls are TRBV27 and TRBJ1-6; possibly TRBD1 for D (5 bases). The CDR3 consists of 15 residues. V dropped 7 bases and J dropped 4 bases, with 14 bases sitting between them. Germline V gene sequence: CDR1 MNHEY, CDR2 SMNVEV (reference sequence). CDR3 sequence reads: CASNIYQGYNSPLHF. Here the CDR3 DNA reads TGTGCCAGCAACATATACCAGGGTTATAATTCACCCCTCCACTTT.

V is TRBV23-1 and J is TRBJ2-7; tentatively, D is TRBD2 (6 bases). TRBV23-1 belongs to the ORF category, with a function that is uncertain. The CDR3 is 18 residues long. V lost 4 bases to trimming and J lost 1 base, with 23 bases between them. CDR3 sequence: CASSLNLYGGTVSYEQYF. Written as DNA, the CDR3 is TGCGCCAGCAGTCTCAATCTCTACGGCGGGACTGTGTCCTACGAGCAGTACTTC.

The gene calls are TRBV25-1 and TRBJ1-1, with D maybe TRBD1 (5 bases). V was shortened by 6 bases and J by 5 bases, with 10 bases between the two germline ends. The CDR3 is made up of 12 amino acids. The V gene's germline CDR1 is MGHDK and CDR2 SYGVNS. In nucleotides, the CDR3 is TGTGCCAGCAGCACAGGAAGGACTGAAGCTTTCTTT. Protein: CASSTGRTEAFF.

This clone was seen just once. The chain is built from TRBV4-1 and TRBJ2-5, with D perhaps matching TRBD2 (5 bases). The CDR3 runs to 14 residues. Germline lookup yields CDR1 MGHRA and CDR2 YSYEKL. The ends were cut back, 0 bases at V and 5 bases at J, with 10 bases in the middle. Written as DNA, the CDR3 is TGCGCCAGCAGCCAAGAGGGAAGGAGGGAGACCCAGTACTTC. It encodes CASSQEGRRETQYF.

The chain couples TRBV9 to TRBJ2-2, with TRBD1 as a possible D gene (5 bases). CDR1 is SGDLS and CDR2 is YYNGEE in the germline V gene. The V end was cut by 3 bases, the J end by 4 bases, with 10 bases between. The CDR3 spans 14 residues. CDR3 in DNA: TGTGCCAGCAGCGATGCAGGGCGCACCGGGGAGCTGTTTTTT. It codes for CASSDAGRTGELFF.

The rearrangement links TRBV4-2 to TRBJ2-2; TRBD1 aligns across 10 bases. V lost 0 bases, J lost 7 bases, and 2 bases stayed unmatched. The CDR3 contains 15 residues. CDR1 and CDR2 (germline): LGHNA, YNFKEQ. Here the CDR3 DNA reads TGTGCCAGCAGCCAAGAGGACAGGGGGGTCGGGGAGCTGTTTTTT. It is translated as CASSQEDRGVGELFF.

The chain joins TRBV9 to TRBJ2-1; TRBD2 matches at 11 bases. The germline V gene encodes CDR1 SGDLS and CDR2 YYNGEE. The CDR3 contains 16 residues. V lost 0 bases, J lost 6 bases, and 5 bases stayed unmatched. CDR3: CASSVAATSGINEQFF. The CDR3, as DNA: TGTGCCAGCAGCGTAGCGGCGACTAGCGGGATCAATGAGCAGTTCTTC.

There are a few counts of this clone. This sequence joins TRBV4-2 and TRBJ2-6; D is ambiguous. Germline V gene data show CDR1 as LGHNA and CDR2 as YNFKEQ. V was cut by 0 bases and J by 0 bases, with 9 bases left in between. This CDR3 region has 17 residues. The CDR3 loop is CASSQDDWNSGANVLTF. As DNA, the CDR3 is TGTGCCAGCAGCCAAGACGACTGGAACTCTGGGGCCAACGTCCTGACTTTC.

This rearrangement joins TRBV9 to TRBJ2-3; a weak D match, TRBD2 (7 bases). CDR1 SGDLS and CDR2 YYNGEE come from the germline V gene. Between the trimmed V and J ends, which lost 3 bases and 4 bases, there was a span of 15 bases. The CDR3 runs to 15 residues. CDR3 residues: CASSAVGGGPDTQYF. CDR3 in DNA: TGTGCCAGCAGCGCAGTGGGGGGGGGCCCAGATACGCAGTATTTT. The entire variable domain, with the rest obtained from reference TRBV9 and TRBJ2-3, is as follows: DSGVTQTPKHLITATGQRVTLRCSPRSGDLSVYWYQQSLDQGLQFLIQYYNGEERAKGNILERFSAQQFPDLHSELNLSSLELGDSALYFCASSAVGGGPDTQYFGPGTRLTVL.

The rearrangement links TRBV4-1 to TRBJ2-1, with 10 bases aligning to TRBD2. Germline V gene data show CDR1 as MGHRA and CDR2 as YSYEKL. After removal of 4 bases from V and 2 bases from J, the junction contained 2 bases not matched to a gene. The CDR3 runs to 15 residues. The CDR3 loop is CASSPTSGAYNEQFF. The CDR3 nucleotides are TGCGCCAGCAGCCCAACTAGCGGGGCCTACAATGAGCAGTTCTTC.

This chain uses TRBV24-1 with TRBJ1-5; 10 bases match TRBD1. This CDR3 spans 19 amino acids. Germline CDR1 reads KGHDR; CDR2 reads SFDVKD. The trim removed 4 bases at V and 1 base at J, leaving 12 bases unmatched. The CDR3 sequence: CATSEVPGQGKRSNQPQHF. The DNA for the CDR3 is TGTGCCACCAGTGAGGTCCCGGGACAGGGGAAGAGGAGCAATCAGCCCCAGCATTTT.

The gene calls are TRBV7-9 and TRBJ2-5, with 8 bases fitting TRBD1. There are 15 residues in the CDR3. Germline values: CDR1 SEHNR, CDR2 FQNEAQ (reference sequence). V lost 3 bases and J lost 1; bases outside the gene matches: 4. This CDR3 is CASSLGTGIQETQYF. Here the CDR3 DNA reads TGTGCCAGCAGCTTGGGGACAGGCATCCAAGAGACCCAGTACTTC. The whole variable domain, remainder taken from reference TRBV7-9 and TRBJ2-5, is DTGVSQNPRHKITKRGQNVTFRCDPISEHNRLYWYRQTLGQGPEFLTYFQNEAQLEKSRLLSDRFSAERPKGSFSTLEIQRTEQGDSAMYLCASSLGTGIQETQYFGPGTRLLVL.

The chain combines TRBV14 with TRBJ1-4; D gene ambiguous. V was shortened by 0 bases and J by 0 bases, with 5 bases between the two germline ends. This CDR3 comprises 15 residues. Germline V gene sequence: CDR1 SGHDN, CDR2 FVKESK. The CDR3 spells CASSQDLATNEKLFF. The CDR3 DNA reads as TGTGCCAGCAGCCAAGATCTCGCAACTAATGAAAAACTGTTTTTT.

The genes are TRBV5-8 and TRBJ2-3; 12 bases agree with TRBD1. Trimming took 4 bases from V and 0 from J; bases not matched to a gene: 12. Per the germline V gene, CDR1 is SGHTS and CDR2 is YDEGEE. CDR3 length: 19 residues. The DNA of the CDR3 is TGTGCCAGCAGCAGAGTCGGGACAGGGGGCAAAACTAGCACAGATACGCAGTATTTT. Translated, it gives CASSRVGTGGKTSTDTQYF.

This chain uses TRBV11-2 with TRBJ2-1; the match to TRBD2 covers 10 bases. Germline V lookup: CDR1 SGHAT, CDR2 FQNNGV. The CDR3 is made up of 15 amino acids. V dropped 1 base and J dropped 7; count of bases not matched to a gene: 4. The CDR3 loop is CASSLVVTSGNEQFF. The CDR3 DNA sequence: TGTGCCAGCAGCTTAGTTGTGACTAGCGGGAATGAGCAGTTCTTC.

Here the CDR3 DNA reads TGTGCCAGCACCGGACTAGCGGTCTACAATGAGCAGTTCTTC. Translating it yields CASTGLAVYNEQFF. This chain links TRBV2 with TRBJ2-1, with 10 bases identical to TRBD2. Looked up from germline, CDR1 is SNHLY and CDR2 is FYNNEI. There are 14 residues in the CDR3. J was trimmed by 3 bases and V by 7 bases; bases with no gene match: 3. The variable domain in full, with the rest retrieved from reference TRBV2 and TRBJ2-1, is EPEVTQTPSHQVTQMGQEVILRCVPISNHLYFYWYRQILGQKVEFLVSFYNNEISEKSEIFDDQFSVERPDGSNFTLKIRSTKLEDSAMYFCASTGLAVYNEQFFGPGTRLTVL.

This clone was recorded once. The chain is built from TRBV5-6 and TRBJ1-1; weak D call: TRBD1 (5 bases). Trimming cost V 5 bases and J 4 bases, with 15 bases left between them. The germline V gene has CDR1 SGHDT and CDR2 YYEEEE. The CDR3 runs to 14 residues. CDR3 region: CASSSLGGSTEAFF. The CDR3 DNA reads TGTGCCAGCAGTTCGTTGGGGGGATCCACTGAAGCTTTCTTT.

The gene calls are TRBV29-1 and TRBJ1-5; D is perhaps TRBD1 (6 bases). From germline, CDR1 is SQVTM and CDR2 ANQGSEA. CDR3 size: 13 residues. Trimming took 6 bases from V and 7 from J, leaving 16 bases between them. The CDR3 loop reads CSVETGGGQPQHF. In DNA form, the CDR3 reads TGCAGCGTAGAGACAGGAGGTGGCCAGCCCCAGCATTTT.

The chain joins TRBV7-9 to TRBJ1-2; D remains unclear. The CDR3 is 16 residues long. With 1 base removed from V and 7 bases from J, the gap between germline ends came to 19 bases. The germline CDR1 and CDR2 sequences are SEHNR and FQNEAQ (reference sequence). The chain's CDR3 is CASSLGLRSLPRGYTF. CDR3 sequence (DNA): TGTGCCAGCAGCTTAGGACTACGTTCACTTCCGCGTGGCTACACCTTC.

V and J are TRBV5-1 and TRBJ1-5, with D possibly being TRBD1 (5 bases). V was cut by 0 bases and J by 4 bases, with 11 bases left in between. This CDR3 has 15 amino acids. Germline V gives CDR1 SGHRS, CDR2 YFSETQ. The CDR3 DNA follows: TGCGCCAGCAGCTTGGGAAACAGGAAAAATCAGCCCCAGCATTTT. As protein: CASSLGNRKNQPQHF.

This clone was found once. The CDR3 loop is CASSIRLEAGGYTF. The CDR3 DNA is TGTGCCAGTAGTATAAGGTTGGAGGCGGGTGGCTACACCTTC. V usage is TRBV19 and J usage is TRBJ1-2, with D unresolved. Germline lookup yields CDR1 LNHDA and CDR2 SQIVND (reference sequence). Deletions cut 2 bases from V and 7 bases from J, with 14 bases between. The CDR3 covers 14 residues.

The CDR3 DNA reads as TGTGCCAGCAGCGTAGGACAGGAGTTTATCTCTGGGGCCAACGTCCTGACTTTC. Protein product: CASSVGQEFISGANVLTF. This sequence joins TRBV9 and TRBJ2-6, with D possibly matching TRBD1 (6 bases). V was cut by 0 bases and J by 0 bases, with 13 bases left in between. The CDR3 spans 18 residues. The germline CDR1 and CDR2 sequences are SGDLS and YYNGEE. The full variable domain, completed using reference TRBV9 and TRBJ2-6, is DSGVTQTPKHLITATGQRVTLRCSPRSGDLSVYWYQQSLDQGLQFLIQYYNGEERAKGNILERFSAQQFPDLHSELNLSSLELGDSALYFCASSVGQEFISGANVLTFGAGSRLTVL.

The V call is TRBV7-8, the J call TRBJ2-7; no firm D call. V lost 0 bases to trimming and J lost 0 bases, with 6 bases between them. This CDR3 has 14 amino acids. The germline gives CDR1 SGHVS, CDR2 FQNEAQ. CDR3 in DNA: TGTGCCAGCAGCTTAGCAGGCGGCTCCTACGAGCAGTACTTC. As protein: CASSLAGGSYEQYF. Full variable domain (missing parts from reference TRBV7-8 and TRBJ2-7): GAGVSQSPRYKVAKRGQDVALRCDPISGHVSLFWYQQALGQGPEFLTYFQNEAQLDKSGLPSDRFFAERPEGSVSTLKIQRTQQEDSAVYLCASSLAGGSYEQYFGPGTRLTVT.

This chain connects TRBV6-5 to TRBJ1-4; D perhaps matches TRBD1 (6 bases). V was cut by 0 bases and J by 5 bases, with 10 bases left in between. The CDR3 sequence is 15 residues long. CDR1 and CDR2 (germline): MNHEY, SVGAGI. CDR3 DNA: TGTGCCAGCAGTTACTCGAGTAGGGGGAATGAAAAACTGTTTTTT. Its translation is CASSYSSRGNEKLFF.

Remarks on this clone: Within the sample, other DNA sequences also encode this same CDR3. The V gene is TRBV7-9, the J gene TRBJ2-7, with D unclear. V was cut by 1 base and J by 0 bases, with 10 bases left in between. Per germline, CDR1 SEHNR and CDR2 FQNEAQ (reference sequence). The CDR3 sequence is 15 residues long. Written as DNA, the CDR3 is TGTGCCAGCAGCTTAGGTTCAACCAGCTCCTACGAGCAGTACTTC. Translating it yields CASSLGSTSSYEQYF.

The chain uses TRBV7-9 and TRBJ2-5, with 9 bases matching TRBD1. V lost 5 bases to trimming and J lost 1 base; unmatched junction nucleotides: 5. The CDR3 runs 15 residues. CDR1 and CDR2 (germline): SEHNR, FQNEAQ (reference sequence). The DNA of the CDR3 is TGTGCCAGCAGCCCGGGACAGGGCTTCCAAGAGACCCAGTACTTC. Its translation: CASSPGQGFQETQYF.